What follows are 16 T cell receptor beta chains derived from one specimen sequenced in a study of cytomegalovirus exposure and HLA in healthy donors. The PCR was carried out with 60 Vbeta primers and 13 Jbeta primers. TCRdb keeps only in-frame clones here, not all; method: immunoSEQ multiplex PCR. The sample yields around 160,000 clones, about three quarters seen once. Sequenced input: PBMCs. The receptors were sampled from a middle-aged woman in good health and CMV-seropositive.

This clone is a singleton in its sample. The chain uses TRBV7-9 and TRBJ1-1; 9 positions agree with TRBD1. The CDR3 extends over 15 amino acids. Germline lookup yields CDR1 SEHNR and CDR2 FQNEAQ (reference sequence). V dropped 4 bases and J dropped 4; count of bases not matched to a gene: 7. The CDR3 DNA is TGTGCCAGCAGCTCGGGACAGGGATTTAGCACTGAAGCTTTCTTT. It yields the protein CASSSGQGFSTEAFF.

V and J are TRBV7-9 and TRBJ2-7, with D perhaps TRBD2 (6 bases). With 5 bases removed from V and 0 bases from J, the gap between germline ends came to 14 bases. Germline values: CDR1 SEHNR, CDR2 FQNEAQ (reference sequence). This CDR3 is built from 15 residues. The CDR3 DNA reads TGTGCCAGCAGCATCACTAGCTTGGGCTCCTACGAGCAGTACTTC. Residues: CASSITSLGSYEQYF.

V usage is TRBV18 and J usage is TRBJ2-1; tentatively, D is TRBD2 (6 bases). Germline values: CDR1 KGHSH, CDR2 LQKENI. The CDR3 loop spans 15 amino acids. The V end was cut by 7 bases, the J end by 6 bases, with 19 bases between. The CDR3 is CASFPAGSSGNEQFF. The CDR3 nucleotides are TGTGCCAGCTTTCCTGCGGGGAGTTCGGGCAATGAGCAGTTCTTC.

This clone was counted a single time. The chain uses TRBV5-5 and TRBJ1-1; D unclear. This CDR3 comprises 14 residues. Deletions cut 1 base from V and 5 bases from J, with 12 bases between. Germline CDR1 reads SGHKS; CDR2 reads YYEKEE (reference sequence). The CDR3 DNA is TGTGCCAGCAGCTTGATCGGGATGCGGACTGAAGCTTTCTTT. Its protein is CASSLIGMRTEAFF.

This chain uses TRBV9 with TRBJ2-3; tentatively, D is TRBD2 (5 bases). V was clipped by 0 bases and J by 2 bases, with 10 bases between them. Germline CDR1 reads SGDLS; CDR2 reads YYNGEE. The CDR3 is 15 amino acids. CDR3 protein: CASSVGGANTDTQYF. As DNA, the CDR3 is TGTGCCAGCAGCGTAGGGGGAGCCAACACAGATACGCAGTATTTT.

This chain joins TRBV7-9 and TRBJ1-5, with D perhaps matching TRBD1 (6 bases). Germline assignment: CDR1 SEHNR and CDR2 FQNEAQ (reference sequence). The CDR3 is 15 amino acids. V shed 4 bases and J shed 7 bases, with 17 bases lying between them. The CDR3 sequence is CASSSKGRGDQPQHF. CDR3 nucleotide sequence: TGTGCCAGCAGCTCGAAGGGCAGGGGCGACCAGCCCCAGCATTTT.

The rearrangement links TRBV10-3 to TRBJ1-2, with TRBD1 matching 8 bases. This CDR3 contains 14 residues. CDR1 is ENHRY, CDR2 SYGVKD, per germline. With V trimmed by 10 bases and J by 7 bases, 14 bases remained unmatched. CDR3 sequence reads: CATRTGTGEGGYTF. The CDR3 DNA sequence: TGTGCCACTCGGACTGGGACAGGTGAGGGTGGCTACACCTTC.

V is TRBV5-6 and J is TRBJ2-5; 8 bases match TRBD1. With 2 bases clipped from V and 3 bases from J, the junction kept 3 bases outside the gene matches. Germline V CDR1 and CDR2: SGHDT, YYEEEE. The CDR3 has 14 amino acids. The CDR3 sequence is CASSLTGQEETQYF. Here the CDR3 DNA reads TGTGCCAGCAGCTTAACGGGACAGGAAGAGACCCAGTACTTC.

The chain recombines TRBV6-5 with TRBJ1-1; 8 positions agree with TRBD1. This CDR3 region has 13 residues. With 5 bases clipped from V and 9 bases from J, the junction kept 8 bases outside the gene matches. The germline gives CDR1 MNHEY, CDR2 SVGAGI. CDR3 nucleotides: TGTGCCAGCAGTACAAGAGGACAGGGCCAAGCTTTCTTT. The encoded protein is CASSTRGQGQAFF.

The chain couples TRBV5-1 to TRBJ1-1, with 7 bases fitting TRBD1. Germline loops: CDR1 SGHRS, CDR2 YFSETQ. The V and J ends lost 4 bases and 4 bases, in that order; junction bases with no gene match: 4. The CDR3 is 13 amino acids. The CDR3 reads CASSKTGTTEAFF. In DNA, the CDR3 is TGCGCCAGCAGCAAGACAGGGACCACTGAAGCTTTCTTT.

The CDR3 here is CASSQTDTQYF. Written as DNA, the CDR3 is TGTGCCAGCAGCCAAACAGATACGCAGTATTTT. The chain employs TRBV5-4 and TRBJ2-3; D is ambiguous. CDR1 and CDR2 from the germline V gene are SGHNT and YYREEE (reference sequence). This CDR3 is built from 11 residues. V dropped 4 bases and J dropped 3 bases, with 3 bases sitting between them.

Here the CDR3 reads CARPRLAKNIQYF. The CDR3 DNA reads as TGTGCCAGACCCAGGTTAGCCAAAAACATTCAGTACTTC. This chain links TRBV27 with TRBJ2-4; D unclear. The V gene lost 9 bases and the J gene lost 0 bases, with 9 bases spanning the gap. The CDR3 contains 13 residues. The germline V gene encodes CDR1 MNHEY and CDR2 SMNVEV (reference sequence).

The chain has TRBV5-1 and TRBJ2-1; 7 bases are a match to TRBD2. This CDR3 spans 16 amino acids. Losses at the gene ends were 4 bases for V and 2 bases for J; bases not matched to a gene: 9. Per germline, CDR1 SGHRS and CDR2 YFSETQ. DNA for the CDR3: TGCGCCAGCAGCCTGGCTGCCAGCGGGACCTACAATGAGCAGTTCTTC. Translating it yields CASSLAASGTYNEQFF. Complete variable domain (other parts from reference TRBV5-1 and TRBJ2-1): KAGVTQTPRYLIKTRGQQVTLSCSPISGHRSVSWYQQTPGQGLQFLFEYFSETQRNKGNFPGRFSGRQFSNSRSEMNVSTLELGDSALYLCASSLAASGTYNEQFFGPGTRLTVL.

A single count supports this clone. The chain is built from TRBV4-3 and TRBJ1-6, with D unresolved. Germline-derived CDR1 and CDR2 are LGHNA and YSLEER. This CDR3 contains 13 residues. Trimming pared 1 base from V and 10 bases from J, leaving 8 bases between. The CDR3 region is CASSQGRSSPLHF. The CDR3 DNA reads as TGCGCCAGCAGCCAAGGGCGTAGCTCACCCCTCCACTTT.

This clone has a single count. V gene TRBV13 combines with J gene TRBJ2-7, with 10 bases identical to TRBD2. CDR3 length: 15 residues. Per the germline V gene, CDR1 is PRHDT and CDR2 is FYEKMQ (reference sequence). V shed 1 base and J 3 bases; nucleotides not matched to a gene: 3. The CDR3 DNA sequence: TGTGCCAGCAGCTTAGATAGCGGGGGGATCTACGAGCAGTACTTC. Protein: CASSLDSGGIYEQYF.

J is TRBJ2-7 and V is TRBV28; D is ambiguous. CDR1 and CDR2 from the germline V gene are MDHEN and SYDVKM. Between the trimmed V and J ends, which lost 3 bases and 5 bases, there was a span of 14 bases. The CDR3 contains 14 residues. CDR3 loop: CASSLPTTANEQYF. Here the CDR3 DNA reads TGTGCCAGCAGTTTGCCTACCACAGCAAACGAGCAGTACTTC.